This TCR beta chain was identified during a study of response to subunit inactivated influenza vaccine. The study, taken as a whole, reports: Each seasonal flu vaccination may recruit only limited new T cells, authors suggested.

This clonotype was seen only a few times. Its antigen is still unknown. The V gene's germline CDR1 is SNHLY and CDR2 FYNNEI. Trimming took 5 bases from V and 7 from J; bases not matched to a gene: 8. CDR3 length: 15 residues. MiXCR, run by TCRdb on the RT-PCR reads, gives a single entry per CDR3 protein. This sample has roughly 520,000 distinct CDR3 sequences, with 25% found just once. The V gene is TRBV2, the J gene TRBJ2-1; 10 positions match TRBD2. This specimen consisted of CD4+ T cells sorted from PBMCs, obtained around 5 days after vaccination. The TCR comes from a man over 45 who received an inactivated influenza vaccine. CDR3 region: CASSQSGRAMNEQFF. CDR3 in DNA: TGTGCCAGCAGTCAAAGCGGGAGGGCCATGAATGAGCAGTTCTTC.